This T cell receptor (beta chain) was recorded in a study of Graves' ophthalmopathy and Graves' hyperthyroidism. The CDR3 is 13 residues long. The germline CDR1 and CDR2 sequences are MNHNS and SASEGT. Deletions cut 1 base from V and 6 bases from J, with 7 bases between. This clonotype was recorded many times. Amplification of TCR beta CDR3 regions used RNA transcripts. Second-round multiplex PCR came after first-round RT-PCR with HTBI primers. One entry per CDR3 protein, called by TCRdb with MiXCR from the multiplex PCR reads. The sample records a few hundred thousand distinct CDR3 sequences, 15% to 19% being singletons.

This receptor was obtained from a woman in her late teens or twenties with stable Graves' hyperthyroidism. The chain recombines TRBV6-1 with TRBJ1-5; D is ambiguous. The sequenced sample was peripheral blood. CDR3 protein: CASSEGRGQPQHF. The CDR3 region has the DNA TGTGCCAGCAGTGAAGGTCGGGGTCAGCCCCAGCATTTT.